This TCR beta chain was sequenced for a study of spatial heterogeneity in lung cancer. The study's findings and limits: The study found that expanded intratumoral alpha and beta TCR counts tracked tumor mutation counts.

The time point denotes: sample taken at primary tumor resection. This clonotype is classed as large (0.1 to 1%). Its antigen remains unidentified. Using its own MiXCR run on the 5' RACE reads, TCRdb lists one record per CDR3 protein. The table shows 12,000 to 15,000 distinct CDR3 sequences, with about 4.8% occurring only once. CDR1 MNHEY and CDR2 SVGAGI come from the germline V gene. The V gene end was trimmed by 2 bases and the J gene end by 6 bases; junction bases not matched to a gene: 3. The CDR3 consists of 13 residues. V usage is TRBV6-5 and J usage is TRBJ1-1, with 7 nucleotides matching TRBD1. The sample consisted of lung tumor tissue, taken at surgery. The TCR comes from a female donor with early-stage non-small cell lung cancer. As DNA, the CDR3 is TGTGCCAGCAGTTACCAGGGGGTTGCTGAAGCTTTCTTT. This translates into CASSYQGVAEAFF.